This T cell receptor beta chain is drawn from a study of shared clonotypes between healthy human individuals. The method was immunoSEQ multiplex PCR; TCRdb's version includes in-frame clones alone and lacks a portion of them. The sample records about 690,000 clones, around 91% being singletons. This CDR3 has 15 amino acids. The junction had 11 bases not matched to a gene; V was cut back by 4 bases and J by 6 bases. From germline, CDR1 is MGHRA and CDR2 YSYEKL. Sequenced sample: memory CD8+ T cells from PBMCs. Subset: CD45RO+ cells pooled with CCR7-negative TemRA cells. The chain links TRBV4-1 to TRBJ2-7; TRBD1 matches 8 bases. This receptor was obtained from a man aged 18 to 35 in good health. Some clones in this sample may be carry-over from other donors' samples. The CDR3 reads CASSPRDQGALEQYF. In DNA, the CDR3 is TGCGCCAGCAGCCCGCGGGACCAGGGGGCTCTCGAGCAGTACTTC.